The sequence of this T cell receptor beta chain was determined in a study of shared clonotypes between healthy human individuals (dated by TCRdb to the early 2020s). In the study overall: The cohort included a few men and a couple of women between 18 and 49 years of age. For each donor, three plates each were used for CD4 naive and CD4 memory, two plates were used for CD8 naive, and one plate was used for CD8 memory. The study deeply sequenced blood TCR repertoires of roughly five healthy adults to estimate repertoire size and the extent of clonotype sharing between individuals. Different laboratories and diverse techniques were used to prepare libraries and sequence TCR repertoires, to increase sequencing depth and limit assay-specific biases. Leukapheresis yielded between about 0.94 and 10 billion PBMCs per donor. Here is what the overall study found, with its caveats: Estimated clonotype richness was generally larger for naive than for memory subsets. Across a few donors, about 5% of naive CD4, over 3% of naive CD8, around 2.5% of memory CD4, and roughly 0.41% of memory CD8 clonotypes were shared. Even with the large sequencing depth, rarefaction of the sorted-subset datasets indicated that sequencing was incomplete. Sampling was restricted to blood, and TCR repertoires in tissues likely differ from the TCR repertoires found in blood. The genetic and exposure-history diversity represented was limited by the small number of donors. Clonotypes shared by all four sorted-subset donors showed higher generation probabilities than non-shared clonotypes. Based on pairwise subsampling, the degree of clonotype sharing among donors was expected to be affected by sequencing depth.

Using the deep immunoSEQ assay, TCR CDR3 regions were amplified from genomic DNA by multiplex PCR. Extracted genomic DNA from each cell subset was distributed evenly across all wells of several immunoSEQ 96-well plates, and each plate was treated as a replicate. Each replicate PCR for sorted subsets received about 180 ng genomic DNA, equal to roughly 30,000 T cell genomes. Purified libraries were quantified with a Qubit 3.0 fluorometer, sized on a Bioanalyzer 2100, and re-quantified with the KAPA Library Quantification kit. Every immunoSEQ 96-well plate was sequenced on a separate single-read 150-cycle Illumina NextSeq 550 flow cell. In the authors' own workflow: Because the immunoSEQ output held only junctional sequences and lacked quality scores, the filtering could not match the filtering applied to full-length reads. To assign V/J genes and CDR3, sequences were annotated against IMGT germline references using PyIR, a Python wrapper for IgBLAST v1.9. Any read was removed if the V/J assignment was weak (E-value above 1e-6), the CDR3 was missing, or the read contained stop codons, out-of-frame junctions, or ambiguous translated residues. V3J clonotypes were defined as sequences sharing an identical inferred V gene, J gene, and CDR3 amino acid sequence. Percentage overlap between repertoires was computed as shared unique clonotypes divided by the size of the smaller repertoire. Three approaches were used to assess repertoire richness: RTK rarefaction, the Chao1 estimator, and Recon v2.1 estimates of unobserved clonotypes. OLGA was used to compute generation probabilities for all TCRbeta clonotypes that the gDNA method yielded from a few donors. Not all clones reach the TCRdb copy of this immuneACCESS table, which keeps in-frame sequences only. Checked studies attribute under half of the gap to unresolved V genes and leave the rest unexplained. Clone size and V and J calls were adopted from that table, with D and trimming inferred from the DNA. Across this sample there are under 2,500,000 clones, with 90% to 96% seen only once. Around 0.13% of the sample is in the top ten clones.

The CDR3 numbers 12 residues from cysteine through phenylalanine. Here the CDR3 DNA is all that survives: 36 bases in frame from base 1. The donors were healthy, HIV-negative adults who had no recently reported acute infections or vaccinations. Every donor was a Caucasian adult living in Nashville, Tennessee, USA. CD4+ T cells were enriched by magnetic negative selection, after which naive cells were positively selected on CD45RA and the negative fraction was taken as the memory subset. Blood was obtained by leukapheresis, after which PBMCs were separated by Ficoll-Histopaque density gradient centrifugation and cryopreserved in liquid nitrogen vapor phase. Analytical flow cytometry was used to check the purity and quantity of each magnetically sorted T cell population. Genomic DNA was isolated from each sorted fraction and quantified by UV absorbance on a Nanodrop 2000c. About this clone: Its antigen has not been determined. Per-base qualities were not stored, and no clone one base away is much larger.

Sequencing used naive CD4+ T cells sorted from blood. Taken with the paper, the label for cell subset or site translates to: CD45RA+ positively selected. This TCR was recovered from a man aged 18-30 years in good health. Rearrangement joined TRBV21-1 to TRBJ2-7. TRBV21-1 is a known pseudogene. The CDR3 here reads CASSNNTGPQYF. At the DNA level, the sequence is TGTGCCAGCAGCAATAACACCGGCCCCCAGTACTTC.